Each of the 30 T cell receptor beta chains below was sequenced from the same sample in a study of T cells in Graves' hyperthyroidism and ophthalmopathy. Amplified TCR beta CDR3 regions derived from RNA transcripts. Researchers ran a first-round RT-PCR on the TCR CDR3 using the HTBI primer set. TCRdb recomputed calls from the multiplex PCR reads with MiXCR, one row per CDR3 protein. The sample consists of hundreds of thousands of distinct CDR3 sequences, more than 30% of them appearing once. Sequenced input: blood. The source of these receptors is a man in his late teens or twenties with Graves' hyperthyroidism.

At least ten counts were recorded for this clonotype. V and J are TRBV7-2 and TRBJ2-5, with 8 bases fitting TRBD1. The CDR3 covers 14 residues. Trimming took 5 bases from V and 4 from J; bases not matched to a gene: 6. Germline V lookup: CDR1 SGHTA, CDR2 FQGNSA. The CDR3 reads CASSPETGAETQYF. As DNA, the CDR3 is TGTGCCAGCAGCCCCGAGACAGGGGCAGAGACCCAGTACTTC. Drawing the rest from reference TRBV7-2 and TRBJ2-5, the complete variable domain is GAGVSQSPSNKVTEKGKDVELRCDPISGHTALYWYRQSLGQGLEFLIYFQGNSAPDKSGLPSDRFSAERTGGSVSTLTIQRTQQEDSAVYLCASSPETGAETQYFGPGTRLLVL.

This clonotype showed up just a few times. The rearrangement uses TRBV6-5 and TRBJ2-5; D may be TRBD2 (6 bases). V lost 5 bases, J lost 5 bases, and 12 bases lay in between. CDR1 and CDR2 from the germline V gene are MNHEY and SVGAGI. The CDR3 covers 13 residues. The CDR3 nucleotides are TGTGCCAGCAGTGGGGACTGGGGGGAGACCCAGTACTTC. Protein product: CASSGDWGETQYF.

Many counts were recorded for this clonotype. The chain carries TRBV29-1 and TRBJ2-2, with a possible D match to TRBD1 (5 bases). V gave up 5 bases and J gave up 5 bases, with 12 bases separating them. The CDR3 length is 13 residues. CDR1 is SQVTM and CDR2 is ANQGSEA in the germline V gene. Written as DNA, the CDR3 is TGCAGCGTTCTATCTTCAGGGACCGGGGAGCTGTTTTTT. It specifies CSVLSSGTGELFF.

This chain joins TRBV29-1 and TRBJ1-2, with D possibly being TRBD1 (5 bases). Germline V gives CDR1 SQVTM, CDR2 ANQGSEA. This CDR3 is 12 amino acids long. The germline V and J ends were trimmed by 3 bases and 4 bases, with 9 bases remaining between them. This chain's CDR3 is CSVDWGSYGYTF. The CDR3, as DNA: TGCAGCGTTGACTGGGGCAGCTATGGCTACACCTTC.

This clonotype was found a few times. The chain employs TRBV7-2 and TRBJ1-6; D is undetermined. V dropped 5 bases and J dropped 7 bases, with 15 bases sitting between them. This CDR3 has 15 residues. Germline V gene sequence: CDR1 SGHTA, CDR2 FQGNSA. The CDR3 nucleotides are TGTGCCAGCAGCCTGATTCCGGCGGGGAATTCACCCCTCCACTTT. This codes for CASSLIPAGNSPLHF.

This chain connects TRBV4-1 to TRBJ1-5; no reliable D call. Germline V gene lookup returns CDR1 MGHRA and CDR2 YSYEKL. The V gene lost 0 bases and the J gene lost 0 bases, with 9 bases spanning the gap. The CDR3 runs 16 residues. The CDR3 is CASSQERSYSNQPQHF. The CDR3 DNA reads as TGCGCCAGCAGCCAAGAGAGGAGTTATAGCAATCAGCCCCAGCATTTT.

This clonotype was seen only a few times. This could be a read error, since a much larger clone is one nucleotide away. The chain uses TRBV19 and TRBJ1-1; 10 bases agree with TRBD1. The CDR3 is 12 amino acids. Germline CDR1 and CDR2: LNHDA and SQIVND (reference sequence). The V gene end was trimmed by 8 bases and the J gene end by 6 bases; junction bases not matched to a gene: 3. CDR3 DNA: TGTGCCAGTGGGACAGGGGAGGCTGAAGCTTTCTTT. It specifies CASGTGEAEAFF.

The rearrangement joins TRBV7-2 to TRBJ2-7, with D maybe TRBD1 (5 bases). Germline V gene lookup returns CDR1 SGHTA and CDR2 FQGNSA. CDR3 length: 12 residues. The V end lost 10 bases, the J end lost 5 bases, and 15 bases lay between the germline ends. Written as DNA, the CDR3 is TGTGCCATCCGGATAAGGGGCCACGAGCAGTACTTC. It translates to CAIRIRGHEQYF.

This clonotype was observed many times. This sequence joins TRBV11-2 and TRBJ2-2; 8 nucleotides match TRBD1. V shed 5 bases and J 6 bases; nucleotides not matched to a gene: 2. Germline CDR1 reads SGHAT; CDR2 reads FQNNGV. CDR3 size: 13 residues. Here the CDR3 reads CASSRTGPGELFF. The CDR3 DNA follows: TGTGCCAGCAGCCGGACAGGGCCCGGGGAGCTGTTTTTT.

The chain couples TRBV13 to TRBJ2-5; weak D call: TRBD2 (6 bases). The V end lost 6 bases, the J end lost 5 bases, and 16 bases lay between the germline ends. The germline gives CDR1 PRHDT, CDR2 FYEKMQ (reference sequence). CDR3 length equals 14 residues. The CDR3 coding sequence is TGTGCCAGCAGTTACTCCGGAGGGCCGGAGACCCAGTACTTC. This encodes CASSYSGGPETQYF.

Concerning this clonotype itself: A junction end diverges from the germline sequence, so it may reflect a read error. V gene TRBV10-2 combines with J gene TRBJ1-5, with a possible D match to TRBD1 (6 bases). Germline CDR1 is WSHSY and CDR2 is SAAADI. The CDR3 totals 11 residues. CDR3 bases: TGTGCCGCAGGGGCGAATCAGCCCCAGCATTTT. As protein: CAAGANQPQHF.

This clonotype was recorded many times. The CDR3 sequence is CASSSNRQLNSPLHF. CDR3 in DNA: TGTGCCAGCAGCTCGAATCGACAGTTGAATTCACCCCTCCACTTT. This sequence joins TRBV7-9 and TRBJ1-6; tentative D call: TRBD1 (5 bases). CDR1 is SEHNR and CDR2 is FQNEAQ in the germline V gene (reference sequence). The V end was cut by 4 bases, the J end by 7 bases, with 14 bases between. The CDR3 loop spans 15 amino acids. Drawing the rest from reference TRBV7-9 and TRBJ1-6, the complete variable domain is DTGVSQNPRHKITKRGQNVTFRCDPISEHNRLYWYRQTLGQGPEFLTYFQNEAQLEKSRLLSDRFSAERPKGSFSTLEIQRTEQGDSAMYLCASSSNRQLNSPLHFGNGTRLTVT.

Here the CDR3 DNA reads TGTGCCAGCTCACCACCCGGGACAGGGGGAAACACTGAAGCTTTCTTT. This encodes CASSPPGTGGNTEAFF. V is TRBV7-3 and J is TRBJ1-1; TRBD1 matches at 11 bases. Germline V gene sequence: CDR1 SGHTA, CDR2 FQGTGA. The CDR3 spans 16 residues. V trimming: 8 bases; J trimming: 2 bases; junction bases outside the gene matches: 10.

This clonotype was seen at least ten times. V is TRBV29-1 and J is TRBJ1-3; no clear D. The CDR3 has 15 amino acids. Germline V gives CDR1 SQVTM, CDR2 ANQGSEA. Trimming pared 1 base from V and 2 bases from J, leaving 12 bases between. The CDR3 protein is CSVEGREGPGNTIYF. The CDR3 DNA reads as TGCAGCGTTGAAGGACGGGAAGGGCCTGGAAACACCATATATTTT.

This clonotype was detected only a few times. The rearrangement links TRBV27 to TRBJ2-2; no clear D gene. Trimming took off 8 bases at V and 3 bases at J, with 10 bases between the two ends. Germline V gene sequence: CDR1 MNHEY, CDR2 SMNVEV (reference sequence). The CDR3 runs 13 residues. CDR3 sequence: CASDGIDTGELFF. The CDR3 region has the DNA TGTGCCAGCGATGGGATCGACACCGGGGAGCTGTTTTTT.

The V gene is TRBV15, the J gene TRBJ1-1; D uncertain. The CDR3 length is 13 residues. V was trimmed by 0 bases and J by 9 bases, leaving 11 bases between them. Germline loops: CDR1 LNHNV, CDR2 YYDKDF (reference sequence). CDR3: CATSRDLGFKAFF. The DNA for the CDR3 is TGTGCCACCAGCAGAGATCTCGGCTTTAAAGCTTTCTTT. The variable domain in full, with the rest retrieved from reference TRBV15 and TRBJ1-1, is DAMVIQNPRYQVTQFGKPVTLSCSQTLNHNVMYWYQQKSSQAPKLLFHYYDKDFNNEADTPDNFQSRRPNTSFCFLDIRSPGLGDTAMYLCATSRDLGFKAFFGQGTRLTVV.

This sequence joins TRBV19 and TRBJ2-2; 12 bases map to TRBD2. Trimming cost V 9 bases and J 6 bases; bases outside gene matches: 11. Germline V gene lookup returns CDR1 LNHDA and CDR2 SQIVND (reference sequence). The CDR3 runs to 16 residues. CDR3 sequence (DNA): TGTGCCAGCAGCACCCTAGCGGGAGGGAGTCCCGGGGAGCTGTTTTTT. Translating gives CASSTLAGGSPGELFF.

This clonotype was recorded only once. The gene calls are TRBV25-1 and TRBJ1-6, with D perhaps matching TRBD1 (6 bases). This CDR3 spans 14 amino acids. Germline V gene lookup returns CDR1 MGHDK and CDR2 SYGVNS. This CDR3 is CARVQGDPFMALHF. The CDR3 DNA follows: TGTGCTAGGGTACAGGGCGACCCCTTTATGGCCCTCCACTTT.

Many counts were recorded for this clonotype. The CDR3, as DNA: TGCGCCAGCAGCTGGGGGCGAAAGACTGAAGCTTTCTTT. Translation gives CASSWGRKTEAFF. The chain carries TRBV5-1 and TRBJ1-1; tentative D call: TRBD1 (6 bases). The germline CDR1 and CDR2 sequences are SGHRS and YFSETQ. The germline V and J ends were trimmed by 3 bases and 5 bases, with 11 bases remaining between them. This CDR3 contains 13 residues.

The V call is TRBV6-1, the J call TRBJ1-4; D not resolved. Germline V gene sequence: CDR1 MNHNS, CDR2 SASEGT. The CDR3 has 14 amino acids. V dropped 6 bases and J dropped 8 bases, with 16 bases sitting between them. CDR3 sequence (DNA): TGTGCCAGCAGCCCGGTGAGAGTCGGGGAAAAACTGTTTTTT. Its translation: CASSPVRVGEKLFF.

This chain connects TRBV7-9 to TRBJ1-4, with no clear D. The ends were cut back, 4 bases at V and 8 bases at J, with 14 bases in the middle. Germline V gene lookup returns CDR1 SEHNR and CDR2 FQNEAQ (reference sequence). This CDR3 is built from 14 residues. The CDR3 DNA follows: TGTGCCAGCAGCTATATGGACCGGAGAGAAAAACTGTTTTTT. Residues: CASSYMDRREKLFF.

This clonotype came up once. A junction boundary mismatches the germline segment, possibly from a read error. The chain links TRBV4-1 to TRBJ2-7, with 8 bases aligning to TRBD2. Germline CDR1 MGHRA, CDR2 YSYEKL. This CDR3 has 15 amino acids. CDR3 residues: CASSQESGSPHEQYF. The CDR3 DNA sequence: TGTGCCAGCAGCCAAGAAAGCGGGAGCCCCCACGAGCAGTACTTC.

The rearrangement joins TRBV10-1 to TRBJ1-1, with D possibly TRBD1 on 5 matching bases. Trimming removed 0 bases from V and 4 bases from J, with 12 bases in between. CDR3 length equals 15 residues. CDR1 WNHNN and CDR2 SYGVQD come from the germline V gene (reference sequence). The DNA for the CDR3 is TGCGCCAGCAGTGAGTCCCCGGGGGGGAGCACTGAAGCTTTCTTT. It specifies CASSESPGGSTEAFF.

This chain links TRBV29-1 with TRBJ2-7, with 8 positions matching TRBD1. Germline CDR1 SQVTM, CDR2 ANQGSEA. The CDR3 extends over 14 amino acids. V was clipped by 5 bases and J by 2 bases; unmatched bases: 8. CDR3 nucleotide sequence: TGCAGCGTTAAACTAATCAGGGGGCCCTACGAGCAGTACTTC. This sequence encodes CSVKLIRGPYEQYF.

The genes are TRBV7-6 and TRBJ1-1, with a possible D match to TRBD1 (5 bases). Trimming took 5 bases from V and 8 from J, leaving 24 bases between them. The CDR3 runs to 16 residues. Germline lookup yields CDR1 SGHVS and CDR2 FNYEAQ. The CDR3 sequence is CASSPFLSTVGPEAFF. For the CDR3, the DNA is TGTGCCAGCAGCCCTTTTTTATCGACAGTAGGACCCGAAGCTTTCTTT.

The chain links TRBV5-1 to TRBJ1-3, with D perhaps TRBD1 (5 bases). The V end lost 0 bases, the J end lost 4 bases, and 14 bases lay between the germline ends. Germline V CDR1 and CDR2: SGHRS, YFSETQ. The CDR3 sequence is 16 residues long. This CDR3 is CASSLAGQGGGNTIYF. Written as DNA, the CDR3 is TGCGCCAGCAGCTTGGCCGGGCAGGGAGGCGGAAACACCATATATTTT.

The J gene is TRBJ1-1, the V gene TRBV7-8, with 9 bases matching TRBD1. Germline V CDR1 and CDR2: SGHVS, FQNEAQ. V gave up 3 bases and J gave up 4 bases; unmatched junction bases: 6. The CDR3 sequence is 15 residues long. In DNA form, the CDR3 reads TGTGCCAGCAGCTTGAACACAGGGGGCTTCACTGAAGCTTTCTTT. Its translation: CASSLNTGGFTEAFF.

The chain recombines TRBV20-1 with TRBJ1-4; weak D call: TRBD1 (6 bases). The CDR3 is 15 residues long. V was trimmed by 0 bases and J by 8 bases, leaving 16 bases between them. CDR1 and CDR2 (germline): DFQATT, SNEGSKA (reference sequence). The CDR3 nucleotides are TGCAGTGCTAGAGAACAGGGCCTGAGAGACGAAAAACTGTTTTTT. Residues: CSAREQGLRDEKLFF.

This CDR3 reads CASSRGLAGGRNTGELFF. The CDR3 bases are TGTGCCAGCAGCCGGGGACTAGCGGGAGGTCGTAACACCGGGGAGCTGTTTTTT. The rearrangement links TRBV11-2 to TRBJ2-2, with 15 positions matching TRBD2. V trimming: 5 bases; J trimming: 2 bases; junction bases outside the gene matches: 6. The length of the CDR3 is 18 residues. Looked up from germline, CDR1 is SGHAT and CDR2 is FQNNGV.

There are a few counts of this clonotype. The chain has TRBV7-6 and TRBJ1-1; weak D call: TRBD1 (6 bases). The CDR3 has 16 residues. Germline V lookup: CDR1 SGHVS, CDR2 FNYEAQ. Trimming took 5 bases from V and 0 from J, leaving 16 bases between them. The CDR3 protein is CASSPVGGPMNTEAFF. CDR3 nucleotide sequence: TGTGCCAGCAGCCCAGTTGGGGGGCCGATGAACACTGAAGCTTTCTTT. The full variable domain, completed using reference TRBV7-6 and TRBJ1-1, is GAGVSQSPRYKVTKRGQDVALRCDPISGHVSLYWYRQALGQGPEFLTYFNYEAQQDKSGLPNDRFSAERPEGSISTLTIQRTEQRDSAMYRCASSPVGGPMNTEAFFGQGTRLTVV.